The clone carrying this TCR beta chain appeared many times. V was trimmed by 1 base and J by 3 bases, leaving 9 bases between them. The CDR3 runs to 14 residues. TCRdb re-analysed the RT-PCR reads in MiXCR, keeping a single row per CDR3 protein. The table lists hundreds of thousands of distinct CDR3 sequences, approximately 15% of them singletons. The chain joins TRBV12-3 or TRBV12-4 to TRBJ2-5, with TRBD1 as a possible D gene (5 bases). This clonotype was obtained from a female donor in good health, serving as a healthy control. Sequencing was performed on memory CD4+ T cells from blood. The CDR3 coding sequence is TGTGCCAGCAGTTTAGGGTCAGGGAAAGAGACCCAGTACTTC. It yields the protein CASSLGSGKETQYF.